The sequence of this T cell receptor (beta chain) was determined in a study of post-analysis software for immune sequencing data. The study, taken as a whole, reports: When compared against controls, multiple sclerosis patients showed significantly lower normalized Chao1 diversity. About five TRBV segments appeared more often in patients than in controls, and TRBV5-6, TRBV5-1 and TRBV20-1 were among these.

On this clonotype itself: Antigen unknown.

The CDR3 is 15 amino acids. Germline CDR1 reads ENHRY; CDR2 reads SYGVKD. V was shortened by 0 bases and J by 5 bases, with 11 bases between the two germline ends. Included in the TCR beta cDNA libraries were unique molecular identifiers. A population of about 0.95 to 11 million T cells gave rise to roughly 0.5 million cDNA molecules. Each CDR3 protein is one row after TCRdb ran MiXCR on the PCR reads. Counted here are 650,000 to 900,000 distinct CDR3 sequences, approximately 44% occurring once; the ten biggest clones make up 4.9%. The source is a girl aged 10 to 17 with multiple sclerosis. V is TRBV10-3 and J is TRBJ1-5; a weak D match, TRBD1 (5 bases). Sample: blood. The CDR3, as DNA: TGTGCCATCAGTGAGTCAGCAGGGACCCATCAGCCCCAGCATTTT. It specifies CAISESAGTHQPQHF.